The rows below give T cell receptor beta chains drawn from one sample of a study of CD8 T cells in Susac syndrome. TCRdb passed the immunoSEQ multiplex PCR reads through MiXCR, listing each CDR3 protein once. The top ten hold approximately 0.12% of the sample, which has fewer than 300,000 distinct CDR3 sequences, roughly 84% seen once. Sequencing was carried out using CD8+ T cells from PBMCs. The receptors shown here come from a human donor with multiple sclerosis. The CDR3 runs from the conserved cysteine through the conserved F or W. The D gene is left open where the match is weak. Only part of the rows carry a size: once, few, many, or a class if the clone is expanded.

CDR3 protein: CASSPRGSGDTDTQYF
CDR3 DNA: TGTGCCAGCAGCCCACGTGGTAGCGGAGACACAGATACGCAGTATTTT
J gene: TRBJ2-3
V gene: TRBV21-1
clone size: .
D gene: .

CDR3 protein: CAISEAGGSYEQYF
CDR3 DNA: TGTGCCATCAGTGAGGCCGGGGGAAGCTACGAGCAGTACTTC
J gene: TRBJ2-7
V gene: TRBV10-3
clone size: .
D gene: .

CDR3 protein: CASSLRGGAYGYTF
CDR3 DNA: TGTGCCAGCAGTTTGAGGGGAGGGGCCTATGGCTACACCTTC
J gene: TRBJ1-2
V gene: TRBV28
clone size: few
D gene: .

CDR3 protein: CASSPGQNQETQYF
CDR3 DNA: TGTGCCAGCAGCCCCGGACAGAACCAAGAGACCCAGTACTTC
J gene: TRBJ2-5
V gene: TRBV12-3/TRBV12-4
clone size: .
D gene: .

CDR3 protein: CASSSGTGSSYNEQFF
CDR3 DNA: TGTGCCAGCAGCTCGGGGACAGGCTCATCCTACAATGAGCAGTTCTTC
J gene: TRBJ2-1
V gene: TRBV7-9
clone size: .
D gene: TRBD1

CDR3 protein: CSVSLRERLGDYEQYF
CDR3 DNA: TGCAGCGTCTCCTTGCGGGAGCGCCTTGGGGACTACGAGCAGTACTTC
J gene: TRBJ2-7
V gene: TRBV29-1
clone size: .
D gene: TRBD2

CDR3 protein: CASSVAGQGATNYGYTF
CDR3 DNA: TGTGCCAGCAGCGTAGCCGGACAGGGGGCCACTAACTATGGCTACACCTTC
J gene: TRBJ1-2
V gene: TRBV9
clone size: .
D gene: TRBD1

CDR3 protein: CASIERQRSGNTIYF
CDR3 DNA: TGTGCCAGTATTGAACGACAGCGCTCTGGAAACACCATATATTTT
J gene: TRBJ1-3
V gene: TRBV19
clone size: few
D gene: .

CDR3 protein: CASRGEAFF
CDR3 DNA: TGTGCCAGCAGGGGTGAAGCTTTCTTT
J gene: TRBJ1-1
V gene: TRBV21-1
clone size: few
D gene: .

CDR3 protein: CAGNTDWGYEQYF
CDR3 DNA: TGTGCCGGTAACACAGATTGGGGTTACGAGCAGTACTTC
J gene: TRBJ2-7
V gene: TRBV30
clone size: .
D gene: .

CDR3 protein: CASSVSGSTYEQYF
CDR3 DNA: TGTGCCAGCAGTGTGAGCGGGTCCACCTACGAGCAGTACTTC
J gene: TRBJ2-7
V gene: TRBV28
clone size: .
D gene: .

CDR3 protein: CASRITGTTRYEQYF
CDR3 DNA: TGTGCCAGCAGGATTACCGGGACAACACGCTACGAGCAGTACTTC
J gene: TRBJ2-7
V gene: TRBV6-1
clone size: few
D gene: .

CDR3 protein: CASSLRGGHGYTF
CDR3 DNA: TGTGCCAGCAGCTTAAGAGGGGGCCATGGCTACACCTTC
J gene: TRBJ1-2
V gene: TRBV13
clone size: .
D gene: TRBD1

CDR3 protein: CASSATAGTQYF
CDR3 DNA: TGTGCCAGCAGTGCCACTGCGGGTACGCAGTATTTT
J gene: TRBJ2-3
V gene: TRBV27
clone size: .
D gene: .

CDR3 protein: CASSVASRQSLYGYTF
CDR3 DNA: TGTGCCAGCAGCGTCGCCTCGAGGCAGAGCCTCTATGGCTACACCTTC
J gene: TRBJ1-2
V gene: TRBV9
clone size: .
D gene: .

CDR3 protein: CASSLESTDTQYF
CDR3 DNA: TGTGCCAGCAGTTTAGAGTCCACAGATACGCAGTATTTT
J gene: TRBJ2-3
V gene: TRBV27
clone size: few
D gene: .

CDR3 protein: CASSIQINYGYTF
CDR3 DNA: TGTGCCAGTAGTATTCAGATTAACTATGGCTACACCTTC
J gene: TRBJ1-2
V gene: TRBV19
clone size: .
D gene: .

CDR3 protein: CASSPFTNTGELFF
CDR3 DNA: TGTGCCAGCAGCCCATTTACGAACACCGGGGAGCTGTTTTTT
J gene: TRBJ2-2
V gene: TRBV27
clone size: .
D gene: .

CDR3 protein: CASSSPLAGGPYEQYF
CDR3 DNA: TGTGCCAGCAGCTCCCCGCTAGCGGGAGGGCCCTACGAGCAGTACTTC
J gene: TRBJ2-7
V gene: TRBV7-8
clone size: .
D gene: TRBD2

CDR3 protein: CASSQGGAGGQETQYF
CDR3 DNA: TGTGCCAGCAGCCAAGGAGGGGCGGGAGGGCAAGAGACCCAGTACTTC
J gene: TRBJ2-5
V gene: TRBV3-1
clone size: .
D gene: TRBD2

CDR3 protein: CASSFAPFYEQYF
CDR3 DNA: TGTGCCAGCAGTTTTGCACCTTTCTACGAGCAGTACTTC
J gene: TRBJ2-7
V gene: TRBV12-3/TRBV12-4
clone size: .
D gene: .

CDR3 protein: CASSLNAGPSKNIQYF
CDR3 DNA: TGTGCCAGCAGCTTAAACGCAGGGCCATCCAAAAACATTCAGTACTTC
J gene: TRBJ2-4
V gene: TRBV13
clone size: .
D gene: .

CDR3 protein: CASSLGAGQPPYEQYF
CDR3 DNA: TGCGCCAGCAGCTTGGGGGCCGGACAGCCCCCCTACGAGCAGTACTTC
J gene: TRBJ2-7
V gene: TRBV5-1
clone size: .
D gene: .

CDR3 protein: CAIQAGAQYF
CDR3 DNA: TGTGCCATACAAGCGGGAGCGCAGTATTTT
J gene: TRBJ2-3
V gene: TRBV2
clone size: .
D gene: TRBD2

CDR3 protein: CASSQLAETNNEQFF
CDR3 DNA: TGTGCCAGCAGCCAGCTAGCGGAGACAAACAATGAGCAGTTCTTC
J gene: TRBJ2-1
V gene: TRBV3-1
clone size: .
D gene: TRBD2

CDR3 protein: CASSYSKERGYGYTF
CDR3 DNA: TGTGCCAGCAGTTACTCGAAAGAGCGGGGCTATGGCTACACCTTC
J gene: TRBJ1-2
V gene: TRBV6-5
clone size: few
D gene: .

CDR3 protein: CASSLRLAGFQETQYF
CDR3 DNA: TGTGCCAGCAGTTTAAGGTTAGCGGGGTTTCAAGAGACCCAGTACTTC
J gene: TRBJ2-5
V gene: TRBV28
clone size: .
D gene: TRBD2

CDR3 protein: CASKGGRGYNEQFF
CDR3 DNA: TGTGCCAGCAAAGGGGGAAGGGGCTACAATGAGCAGTTCTTC
J gene: TRBJ2-1
V gene: TRBV11-1
clone size: .
D gene: .

CDR3 protein: CASSEDIGGQPQHF
CDR3 DNA: TGTGCCAGCAGTGAAGACATCGGGGGTCAGCCCCAGCATTTT
J gene: TRBJ1-5
V gene: TRBV25-1
clone size: .
D gene: .

CDR3 protein: CSVELATGEYSYEQYF
CDR3 DNA: TGCAGCGTTGAGCTCGCCACAGGGGAGTACTCCTACGAGCAGTACTTC
J gene: TRBJ2-7
V gene: TRBV29-1
clone size: few
D gene: TRBD1

CDR3 protein: CAWIPADSNYGYTF
CDR3 DNA: TGTGCCTGGATCCCTGCGGACTCTAACTATGGCTACACCTTC
J gene: TRBJ1-2
V gene: TRBV30
clone size: few
D gene: .

CDR3 protein: CASSGGLAGFPDTQYF
CDR3 DNA: TGTGCCAGCAGCGGGGGGCTAGCGGGATTCCCAGATACGCAGTATTTT
J gene: TRBJ2-3
V gene: TRBV7-8
clone size: .
D gene: TRBD2

CDR3 protein: CASSLEARITDTQYF
CDR3 DNA: TGTGCCAGCAGCTTGGAGGCGCGGATCACAGATACGCAGTATTTT
J gene: TRBJ2-3
V gene: TRBV5-6
clone size: few
D gene: .

CDR3 protein: CASMLGNTEAFF
CDR3 DNA: TGTGCCAGCATGTTAGGGAACACTGAAGCTTTCTTT
J gene: TRBJ1-1
V gene: TRBV12-3/TRBV12-4
clone size: once
D gene: .

CDR3 protein: CASRPQGEAYEQYF
CDR3 DNA: TGTGCCAGTAGGCCCCAGGGGGAGGCCTACGAGCAGTACTTC
J gene: TRBJ2-7
V gene: TRBV19
clone size: .
D gene: .

CDR3 protein: CASSQMNPHVKGSEQFF
CDR3 DNA: TGCGCCAGCAGTCAAATGAATCCCCACGTTAAGGGGTCCGAGCAGTTCTTC
J gene: TRBJ2-1
V gene: TRBV23-1
clone size: .
D gene: .

CDR3 protein: CASSESGRGGGNEQFF
CDR3 DNA: TGTGCCAGCAGTGAATCGGGTAGGGGCGGAGGGAATGAGCAGTTCTTC
J gene: TRBJ2-1
V gene: TRBV25-1
clone size: .
D gene: .

CDR3 protein: CASSQEGDMVETQYF
CDR3 DNA: TGTGCCAGCAGCCAAGAGGGGGATATGGTGGAGACCCAGTACTTC
J gene: TRBJ2-5
V gene: TRBV4-2
clone size: few
D gene: .

CDR3 protein: CASSRRTSGPIRGEQFF
CDR3 DNA: TGTGCCAGCAGCCGCAGGACTAGCGGGCCCATCAGGGGTGAGCAGTTCTTC
J gene: TRBJ2-1
V gene: TRBV7-8
clone size: .
D gene: TRBD2

CDR3 protein: CASSFRDRAGDTQYF
CDR3 DNA: TGTGCCAGCAGTTTCCGTGACAGGGCTGGAGATACGCAGTATTTT
J gene: TRBJ2-3
V gene: TRBV27
clone size: .
D gene: TRBD1

CDR3 protein: CSASRKGQVEAFF
CDR3 DNA: TGCAGTGCTAGTCGTAAGGGGCAGGTTGAAGCTTTCTTT
J gene: TRBJ1-1
V gene: TRBV20-1
clone size: once
D gene: .

CDR3 protein: CASSLVFEWGAYNEQFF
CDR3 DNA: TGTGCCAGCAGCCTCGTATTTGAGTGGGGTGCCTACAATGAGCAGTTCTTC
J gene: TRBJ2-1
V gene: TRBV28
clone size: .
D gene: .